One sample yielded the 26 T cell receptor beta chains listed below, sequenced in a study of blood T cell repertoires in COVID-19. Libraries were prepared by immunoSEQ multiplex PCR; TCRdb keeps only in-frame clonotypes and omits some of them. In the table there are roughly 190,000 clones, approximately 90% of which are singletons. The sample consisted of peripheral blood. These receptors all stem from a man aged 60 to 75 with active or convalescent COVID-19.

The rearrangement joins TRBV7-6 to TRBJ1-3; D possibly corresponds to TRBD1 (6 bases). This CDR3 is built from 16 residues. Trimming cost V 0 bases and J 3 bases, with 12 bases left between them. Germline V CDR1 and CDR2: SGHVS, FNYEAQ. CDR3 loop: CASSLASGVGGNTIYF. In DNA, the CDR3 is TGTGCCAGCAGCTTAGCTTCAGGGGTTGGTGGAAACACCATATATTTT.

This chain connects TRBV29-1 to TRBJ2-2, with 9 bases that match TRBD1. This CDR3 is built from 14 residues. V lost 7 bases, J lost 1 base, and 4 bases stayed unmatched. Germline V gene data show CDR1 as SQVTM and CDR2 as ANQGSEA. DNA for the CDR3: TGCAGCGGAAGACAGGGGGGGAACACCGGGGAGCTGTTTTTT. Its translation is CSGRQGGNTGELFF.

The chain links TRBV7-6 to TRBJ2-5; 8 bases agree with TRBD1. The V gene end was trimmed by 1 base and the J gene end by 1 base; junction bases not matched to a gene: 5. This CDR3 is built from 16 residues. Germline values: CDR1 SGHVS, CDR2 FNYEAQ. CDR3 in DNA: TGTGCCAGCAGCTTAGGGGACAGGTGGGCCCAAGAGACCCAGTACTTC. It encodes CASSLGDRWAQETQYF.

V is TRBV4-2 and J is TRBJ2-1; 9 nucleotides agree with TRBD2. Unmatched junction bases numbered 8, after V lost 4 bases and J lost 7 bases. Germline CDR1 LGHNA, CDR2 YNFKEQ. This CDR3 is built from 15 residues. The CDR3 DNA reads TGTGCCAGCAGCCTGACAGCGGGGGGTAAAAATGAGCAGTTCTTC. Translating it yields CASSLTAGGKNEQFF.

The chain is built from TRBV27 and TRBJ1-1; D not resolved. V lost 8 bases and J 8 bases, leaving 9 bases between the germline ends. CDR1 is MNHEY, CDR2 SMNVEV, per germline (reference sequence). The CDR3 spans 10 residues. This CDR3 reads CASGLGEAFF. For the CDR3, the DNA is TGTGCCAGCGGGCTTGGGGAAGCTTTCTTT.

This sequence joins TRBV7-9 and TRBJ1-1; 7 bases are a match to TRBD1. CDR1 is SEHNR, CDR2 FQNEAQ, per germline (reference sequence). The trim removed 2 bases at V and 7 bases at J, leaving 10 bases unmatched. The CDR3 sequence is 15 residues long. The CDR3, as DNA: TGTGCCAGCAGCTTAAAAGGGGGCATTCAAAATGAAGCTTTCTTT. It yields the protein CASSLKGGIQNEAFF. The complete variable domain, with remaining parts taken from reference TRBV7-9 and TRBJ1-1, reads DTGVSQNPRHKITKRGQNVTFRCDPISEHNRLYWYRQTLGQGPEFLTYFQNEAQLEKSRLLSDRFSAERPKGSFSTLEIQRTEQGDSAMYLCASSLKGGIQNEAFFGQGTRLTVV.

This sequence joins TRBV6-5 and TRBJ1-1; D is possibly TRBD1 (5 bases). Trimming removed 8 bases at V and 0 bases at J, with 10 bases between. Germline lookup yields CDR1 MNHEY and CDR2 SVGAGI. This CDR3 region has 13 residues. In nucleotides, the CDR3 is TGTGCCAGCTCGGGGGTTATGAACACTGAAGCTTTCTTT. Translated: CASSGVMNTEAFF.

The chain uses TRBV5-1 and TRBJ1-2; a weak D match, TRBD1 (5 bases). The germline V and J ends were trimmed by 5 bases and 0 bases, with 8 bases remaining between them. CDR1 is SGHRS, CDR2 YFSETQ, per germline. The CDR3 spans 13 residues. The CDR3: CASRIGANYGYTF. The CDR3 coding sequence is TGCGCCAGCAGAATAGGGGCTAACTATGGCTACACCTTC. The complete variable domain, with remaining parts taken from reference TRBV5-1 and TRBJ1-2, reads KAGVTQTPRYLIKTRGQQVTLSCSPISGHRSVSWYQQTPGQGLQFLFEYFSETQRNKGNFPGRFSGRQFSNSRSEMNVSTLELGDSALYLCASRIGANYGYTFGSGTRLTVV.

This clone showed up just once. The chain carries TRBV7-6 and TRBJ1-1, with a weak D call TRBD1 (6 bases). Trimming cost V 1 base and J 4 bases, with 10 bases left between them. Germline V gene lookup returns CDR1 SGHVS and CDR2 FNYEAQ. The CDR3 extends over 14 amino acids. CDR3 loop: CASSLGTTGTEAFF. In nucleotides, the CDR3 is TGTGCCAGCAGCTTAGGGACGACAGGCACTGAAGCTTTCTTT.

The gene calls are TRBV7-9 and TRBJ1-1; TRBD1 might be the D (5 bases). Germline V CDR1 and CDR2: SEHNR, FQNEAQ (reference sequence). Between the trimmed V and J ends, which lost 3 bases and 7 bases, there was a span of 12 bases. CDR3 length: 13 residues. CDR3 bases: TGTGCCAGCAGCTTCCTAGACAGAGATGAAGCTTTCTTT. It yields the protein CASSFLDRDEAFF. Supplemented by reference TRBV7-9 and TRBJ1-1, the full variable domain reads DTGVSQNPRHKITKRGQNVTFRCDPISEHNRLYWYRQTLGQGPEFLTYFQNEAQLEKSRLLSDRFSAERPKGSFSTLEIQRTEQGDSAMYLCASSFLDRDEAFFGQGTRLTVV.

CDR3 nucleotides: TGTGCCAGCAGGTTCGGACAGTCTACTGAAGCTTTCTTT. Translation: CASRFGQSTEAFF. V gene TRBV2 combines with J gene TRBJ1-1; D is perhaps TRBD1 (6 bases). Per the germline V gene, CDR1 is SNHLY and CDR2 is FYNNEI. This CDR3 has 13 residues. Trimming stripped 6 bases from V and 5 bases from J, with 13 bases between.

This clone showed up just once. The chain's CDR3 is CASGRTSLSYNEQFF. CDR3 sequence (DNA): TGTGCCAGCGGCCGTACCTCTCTCTCCTACAATGAGCAGTTCTTC. The chain combines TRBV5-5 with TRBJ2-1; D is unclear. Per the germline V gene, CDR1 is SGHKS and CDR2 is YYEKEE (reference sequence). Between the trimmed V and J ends, which lost 7 bases and 0 bases, there was a span of 14 bases. This CDR3 has 15 residues.

The J gene is TRBJ1-1, the V gene TRBV9; 7 positions agree with TRBD1. CDR3 size: 13 residues. J gave up 2 bases and V 4 bases, and 2 bases lay outside the gene matches. Germline CDR1 is SGDLS and CDR2 is YYNGEE. The CDR3 reads CASSRQGNTEAFF. CDR3 DNA sequence: TGTGCCAGCAGCCGACAGGGTAACACTGAAGCTTTCTTT.

The V and J genes are TRBV6-1 and TRBJ1-3; 11 positions agree with TRBD1. CDR1 is MNHNS and CDR2 is SASEGT in the germline V gene. The CDR3 sequence is 16 residues long. J gave up 4 bases and V 4 bases, and 6 bases lay outside the gene matches. CDR3 amino acids: CASSGWTGGRGNTIYF. Written as DNA, the CDR3 is TGTGCCAGCAGTGGGTGGACAGGGGGCAGGGGAAACACCATATATTTT.

The chain uses TRBV18 and TRBJ2-5, with TRBD2 identical over 10 bases. There are 18 residues in the CDR3. CDR1 and CDR2 (germline): KGHSH, LQKENI. The trim removed 4 bases at V and 5 bases at J, leaving 16 bases unmatched. The CDR3 sequence: CASSRNRPPTSGDETQYF. CDR3 nucleotides: TGTGCCAGCTCACGCAACCGCCCCCCTACTAGCGGGGACGAGACCCAGTACTTC. Full variable domain (missing parts from reference TRBV18 and TRBJ2-5): NAGVMQNPRHLVRRRGQEARLRCSPMKGHSHVYWYRQLPEEGLKFMVYLQKENIIDESGMPKERFSAEFPKEGPSILRIQQVVRGDSAAYFCASSRNRPPTSGDETQYFGPGTRLLVL.

This clone occurred once. This chain links TRBV4-1 with TRBJ1-2, with D perhaps TRBD1 (5 bases). Trimming removed 1 base from V and 6 bases from J, with 9 bases in between. This CDR3 contains 13 residues. Germline V gives CDR1 MGHRA, CDR2 YSYEKL. CDR3 loop: CASSQVLGHGYTF. The CDR3, as DNA: TGCGCCAGCAGCCAAGTTCTGGGGCATGGCTACACCTTC.

The genes are TRBV20-1 and TRBJ1-2; D is ambiguous. In germline, CDR1 is DFQATT, CDR2 SNEGSKA (reference sequence). With 2 bases removed from V and 4 bases from J, the gap between germline ends came to 5 bases. The CDR3 consists of 11 residues. CDR3 protein: CSARRGYGYTF. CDR3 bases: TGCAGTGCTAGACGAGGCTATGGCTACACCTTC.

The chain has TRBV29-1 and TRBJ2-5; 14 bases fit TRBD2. Losses at the gene ends were 6 bases for V and 3 bases for J; bases not matched to a gene: 3. Germline-derived CDR1 and CDR2 are SQVTM and ANQGSEA. CDR3 length: 14 residues. CDR3 amino acids: CSVKTSGGEETQYF. In DNA, the CDR3 is TGCAGCGTAAAGACTAGCGGGGGGGAAGAGACCCAGTACTTC. The full variable domain, rest sourced from reference TRBV29-1 and TRBJ2-5, is SAVISQKPSRDICQRGTSLTIQCQVDSQVTMMFWYRQQPGQSLTLIATANQGSEATYESGFVIDKFPISRPNLTFSTLTVSNMSPEDSSIYLCSVKTSGGEETQYFGPGTRLLVL.

This clone came up once. This chain uses TRBV30 with TRBJ1-6, with D uncertain. Germline V lookup: CDR1 GTSNPN, CDR2 SVGIG (reference sequence). Trimming removed 2 bases at V and 4 bases at J, with 6 bases between. The CDR3 loop spans 13 amino acids. The CDR3 loop reads CAWSFRYNSPLHF. DNA for the CDR3: TGTGCCTGGAGTTTCAGATATAATTCACCCCTCCACTTT.

J is TRBJ2-4 and V is TRBV19; TRBD1 matches 11 bases. This CDR3 is built from 12 residues. V shed 11 bases, J shed 8 bases, and the junction held 5 bases outside the gene matches. CDR1 and CDR2 from the germline V gene are LNHDA and SQIVND (reference sequence). CDR3: CACRDRGDIQYF. CDR3 in DNA: TGTGCCTGCCGGGACAGGGGGGACATTCAGTACTTC.

In its sample, this clone was seen a few times. CDR3 sequence reads: CASSQHGQGSYEQYF. CDR3 DNA sequence: TGTGCCAGCAGCCAACACGGACAGGGGTCCTACGAGCAGTACTTC. This chain uses TRBV4-2 with TRBJ2-7; 9 bases map to TRBD1. The J segment lost 1 base and the V segment lost 2 bases, leaving 3 bases of the junction unmatched. The germline V gene has CDR1 LGHNA and CDR2 YNFKEQ. The CDR3 spans 15 residues.

V usage is TRBV11-2 and J usage is TRBJ2-3; 10 bases are a match to TRBD2. The CDR3 covers 16 residues. Unmatched junction bases numbered 5, after V lost 5 bases and J lost 0 bases. Germline V CDR1 and CDR2: SGHAT, FQNNGV. CDR3 DNA: TGTGCCAGCAGCCCCCTAGCGGGGGCGAGCACAGATACGCAGTATTTT. Its protein is CASSPLAGASTDTQYF.

The DNA of the CDR3 is TGTGCCACCAGTTCTGCGGTAACCTACGGCTACACCTTC. It specifies CATSSAVTYGYTF. The genes are TRBV24-1 and TRBJ1-2; no clear D. The CDR3 extends over 13 amino acids. V was trimmed by 6 bases and J by 8 bases, leaving 15 bases between them. CDR1 and CDR2 from the germline V gene are KGHDR and SFDVKD.

The chain employs TRBV6-6 and TRBJ1-2; possibly TRBD1 for D (5 bases). CDR1 is MNHNY, CDR2 SVGAGI, per germline (reference sequence). Trimming took off 2 bases at V and 3 bases at J, with 10 bases between the two ends. CDR3 length equals 14 residues. The CDR3 loop is CASSYDRDDYGYTF. CDR3 nucleotides: TGTGCCAGCAGTTACGACAGAGACGACTATGGCTACACCTTC.

This chain links TRBV28 with TRBJ1-5; D is undetermined. V dropped 4 bases and J dropped 11 bases, with 21 bases sitting between them. The CDR3 loop spans 15 amino acids. The V gene's germline CDR1 is MDHEN and CDR2 SYDVKM. Here the CDR3 reads CASSSPDRVIIAQHF. CDR3 coding DNA: TGTGCCAGCAGTTCCCCGGATCGGGTGATCATAGCCCAGCATTTT.

The chain recombines TRBV24-1 with TRBJ2-3, with 12 nucleotides matching TRBD2. Losses at the gene ends were 4 bases for V and 2 bases for J; bases not matched to a gene: 6. Germline CDR1 reads KGHDR; CDR2 reads SFDVKD. The CDR3 runs to 17 residues. CDR3 nucleotides: TGTGCCACCAGTGACCGACTAGCGGGGGCCCTCACAGATACGCAGTATTTT. Its protein product is CATSDRLAGALTDTQYF.